This TCR beta chain was captured by sequencing in a study of Ad26.COV2.S vaccination and SARS-CoV-2 variants. Overall study: Intramuscular Ad26.COV2.S doses were given once or twice, 56 days apart. Study-wide results and limits: After vaccination, reports described spike-specific CD8+ and CD4+ T cell responses as showing substantial breadth. Placebo recipients showed lower spike-specific TCR breadth than vaccinees.

In the case of this clone: Its antigen is undetermined.

Treatment denoted: about 20 received Ad26.COV2.S at low or high dose, single or two shots; several received placebo; per-sample allocation not given. Repertoires come from day 63 after the first vaccine or placebo injection. Ad26 vector vaccine expressed Wuhan-strain SARS-CoV-2 spike. The CDR3 is made up of 14 amino acids. Per the germline V gene, CDR1 is SGHVS and CDR2 is FQNEAQ. Trimming removed 3 bases at V and 8 bases at J, with 15 bases between. TCRdb's table, derived via immunoSEQ multiplex PCR, lists solely in-frame clones and lacks some. The sample shows 350,000 to 450,000 clones, around 92% of them seen only once.

This clonotype was sampled from a person between 18 and 65 years old who received the Ad26.COV2.S COVID-19 vaccine or a placebo. Sample: peripheral blood, taken in a trial of Ad26.COV2.S vaccine versus placebo. The chain employs TRBV7-8 and TRBJ2-3, with D perhaps given as TRBD1 or TRBD2 (5 bases each). This chain's CDR3 is CASSFRRGVGTQYF. DNA for the CDR3: TGTGCCAGCAGCTTTCGCAGAGGGGTCGGTACGCAGTATTTT.